This entry lists 31 T cell receptor beta chains sequenced from one sample in a study of T cell changes during pregnancy in multiple sclerosis. Clones were sequenced by immunoSEQ multiplex PCR, and TCRdb holds only the in-frame ones, with some missing. Here the sample spans approximately 60,000 clones, 93% being singletons. The input for sequencing was CD4+ T cells from peripheral blood mononuclear cells, taken before pregnancy. The receptor set was obtained from a female donor with multiple sclerosis, enrolled in a pregnancy study.

The chain couples TRBV6-5 to TRBJ2-7; 11 bases match TRBD2. CDR3 length equals 14 residues. The V and J ends lost 2 bases and 6 bases, in that order; junction bases with no gene match: 3. The germline CDR1 and CDR2 sequences are MNHEY and SVGAGI. CDR3 nucleotides: TGTGCCAGCAGTTACCGCCTAGCGGGGGGCGAGCAGTACTTC. It yields the protein CASSYRLAGGEQYF.

This clone has only one observation. V gene TRBV5-1 combines with J gene TRBJ1-4; no reliable D call. This CDR3 spans 15 amino acids. Trimming cost V 3 bases and J 1 base, with 10 bases left between them. From germline, CDR1 is SGHRS and CDR2 YFSETQ. CDR3 sequence: CASSYNSLTNEKLFF. The CDR3 DNA reads as TGCGCCAGCAGCTATAACAGTCTAACTAATGAAAAACTGTTTTTT.

This chain links TRBV7-2 with TRBJ2-3; 10 nucleotides align to TRBD2. Germline CDR1 SGHTA, CDR2 FQGNSA. V shed 2 bases and J 1 base; nucleotides not matched to a gene: 9. This CDR3 is built from 18 residues. The CDR3 region is CASSLLGASGSRTDTQYF. DNA for the CDR3: TGTGCCAGCAGCTTATTAGGGGCTAGCGGGAGCCGCACAGATACGCAGTATTTT.

V usage is TRBV18 and J usage is TRBJ2-7; 8 bases match TRBD1. The CDR3 is made up of 16 amino acids. CDR1 is KGHSH and CDR2 is LQKENI in the germline V gene. The ends lost 2 bases at V and 3 bases at J; junction bases unmatched: 9. Here the CDR3 DNA reads TGTGCCAGCTCACCATTCGGTCGACAGGGGAACTACGAGCAGTACTTC. Protein sequence: CASSPFGRQGNYEQYF.

The chain joins TRBV5-4 to TRBJ1-2, with a tentative D call TRBD1 (6 bases). V lost 3 bases and J 3 bases, leaving 12 bases between the germline ends. CDR3 length: 14 amino acids. The germline V gene encodes CDR1 SGHNT and CDR2 YYREEE (reference sequence). CDR3 residues: CASSSLNRDYGYTF. CDR3 DNA: TGTGCCAGCAGCTCGCTTAACAGGGACTATGGCTACACCTTC.

The chain has TRBV11-3 and TRBJ2-3; perhaps TRBD2 as D (6 bases). Trimming left V 8 bases short and J 6 bases short, with 18 bases between. The CDR3 runs 14 residues. Germline values: CDR1 SGHNT, CDR2 YENEEA. In nucleotides, the CDR3 is TGTGCCAGCGCCGGGGGACGTGACCCGGATACGCAGTATTTT. Encoded protein: CASAGGRDPDTQYF. The full variable domain, completed using reference TRBV11-3 and TRBJ2-3, is EAGVVQSPRYKIIEKKQPVAFWCNPISGHNTLYWYLQNLGQGPELLIRYENEEAVDDSQLPKDRFSAERLKGVDSTLKIQPAELGDSAVYLCASAGGRDPDTQYFGPGTRLTVL.

This rearrangement joins TRBV7-2 to TRBJ2-3; the D gene is possibly TRBD1 (8 bases). Trimming removed 5 bases from V and 1 base from J, with 16 bases in between. The CDR3 is 16 amino acids. Germline V gene data show CDR1 as SGHTA and CDR2 as FQGNSA. CDR3 in amino acids: CASSQGAGAGTDTQYF. In nucleotides, the CDR3 is TGTGCCAGCAGCCAGGGGGCGGGAGCAGGCACAGATACGCAGTATTTT.

J is TRBJ2-3 and V is TRBV15, with TRBD1 identical over 8 bases. Per germline, CDR1 LNHNV and CDR2 YYDKDF (reference sequence). CDR3 length: 16 residues. J was trimmed by 7 bases and V by 5 bases; bases with no gene match: 14. Here the CDR3 reads CATSYRDRRSLYTQYF. In DNA form, the CDR3 reads TGTGCCACCAGCTATAGGGACAGGCGTTCATTGTATACGCAGTATTTT.

The V gene is TRBV19, the J gene TRBJ2-7, with a possible D match to TRBD1 (6 bases). From germline, CDR1 is LNHDA and CDR2 SQIVND (reference sequence). V lost 4 bases, J lost 3 bases, and 10 bases lay in between. The length of the CDR3 is 13 residues. The CDR3 DNA reads TGTGCCAGTAGTACCGGACAGAACTACGAGCAGTACTTC. It translates to CASSTGQNYEQYF.

Comments on this clone: Other DNA sequences in the same sample also yield this CDR3. The J gene is TRBJ1-3, the V gene TRBV11-2; D uncertain. CDR1 SGHAT and CDR2 FQNNGV come from the germline V gene. The ends were cut back, 4 bases at V and 4 bases at J, with 5 bases in the middle. The CDR3 has 12 residues. Here the CDR3 reads CASSSGGNTIYF. The CDR3 DNA is TGTGCCAGCAGCTCGGGGGGAAACACCATATATTTT.

The rearrangement joins TRBV18 to TRBJ1-4; TRBD1 matches at 8 bases. Per germline, CDR1 KGHSH and CDR2 LQKENI. The length of the CDR3 is 16 residues. The V segment lost 6 bases and the J segment 0 bases; nucleotides outside the gene matches: 6. CDR3 nucleotide sequence: TGTGCCAGCTCTCAGGACAGGGCCGCAACTAATGAAAAACTGTTTTTT. Translated: CASSQDRAATNEKLFF.

This rearrangement joins TRBV7-9 to TRBJ2-1; 9 bases are shared with TRBD2. This CDR3 region has 14 residues. The junction had 4 bases not matched to a gene; V was cut back by 2 bases and J by 8 bases. Germline-derived CDR1 and CDR2 are SEHNR and FQNEAQ (reference sequence). The CDR3 loop is CASSLSGTSHEQFF. In DNA, the CDR3 is TGTGCCAGCAGCTTAAGTGGGACTAGCCATGAGCAGTTCTTC. Full variable domain (missing parts from reference TRBV7-9 and TRBJ2-1): DTGVSQNPRHKITKRGQNVTFRCDPISEHNRLYWYRQTLGQGPEFLTYFQNEAQLEKSRLLSDRFSAERPKGSFSTLEIQRTEQGDSAMYLCASSLSGTSHEQFFGPGTRLTVL.

The rearrangement joins TRBV11-3 to TRBJ2-3; no firm D call. The CDR3 is 15 amino acids. Trimming cost V 0 bases and J 0 bases, with 7 bases left between them. Germline CDR1 and CDR2: SGHNT and YENEEA. The DNA for the CDR3 is TGTGCCAGCAGCTTAGATGCCAGTAGCACAGATACGCAGTATTTT. Encoded protein: CASSLDASSTDTQYF.

The chain is built from TRBV6-6 and TRBJ2-5, with 7 bases identical to TRBD2. The CDR3 covers 15 residues. V was pared by 2 bases and J by 3 bases, with 6 bases of the junction left unmatched. Germline V gene data show CDR1 as MNHNY and CDR2 as SVGAGI (reference sequence). CDR3 in amino acids: CASSYPGGYEETQYF. The CDR3 region has the DNA TGTGCCAGCAGTTACCCCGGGGGGTACGAAGAGACCCAGTACTTC.

CDR3 nucleotide sequence: TGTGCCAGCAGTGAAAGAGCACTAGCGGGAGGAAAGGGGCAGTTCTTC. Translated: CASSERALAGGKGQFF. This rearrangement joins TRBV6-1 to TRBJ2-1, with TRBD2 matching 12 bases. V shed 2 bases and J 12 bases; nucleotides not matched to a gene: 11. The CDR3 spans 16 residues. Germline V gene sequence: CDR1 MNHNS, CDR2 SASEGT.

The gene calls are TRBV7-2 and TRBJ2-5; 7 bases match TRBD2. The V segment lost 3 bases and the J segment 4 bases; nucleotides outside the gene matches: 2. CDR1 is SGHTA and CDR2 is FQGNSA in the germline V gene. The CDR3 runs to 13 residues. CDR3 in amino acids: CASSFGGRETQYF. CDR3 DNA: TGTGCCAGCAGCTTTGGCGGGAGAGAGACCCAGTACTTC.

The gene calls are TRBV9 and TRBJ1-2; D possibly corresponds to TRBD1 (6 bases). V was pared by 4 bases and J by 4 bases, with 17 bases between. The CDR3 is made up of 15 amino acids. Germline CDR1 is SGDLS and CDR2 is YYNGEE. CDR3 in amino acids: CASSLGTQAIYGYTF. The CDR3 DNA follows: TGTGCCAGCAGCCTTGGGACACAGGCTATCTATGGCTACACCTTC. Supplemented by reference TRBV9 and TRBJ1-2, the full variable domain reads DSGVTQTPKHLITATGQRVTLRCSPRSGDLSVYWYQQSLDQGLQFLIQYYNGEERAKGNILERFSAQQFPDLHSELNLSSLELGDSALYFCASSLGTQAIYGYTFGSGTRLTVV.

V and J are TRBV5-1 and TRBJ2-7; the match to TRBD2 covers 9 bases. There are 14 residues in the CDR3. CDR1 is SGHRS, CDR2 YFSETQ, per germline. V was pared by 6 bases and J by 7 bases, with 11 bases of the junction left unmatched. CDR3 in amino acids: CASKEMTSGHEQYF. For the CDR3, the DNA is TGCGCCAGCAAGGAGATGACTAGCGGCCATGAGCAGTACTTC.

The CDR3 nucleotides are TGTGCCACACGAACAAGAATGAACACTGAAGCTTTCTTT. Translating it yields CATRTRMNTEAFF. This chain uses TRBV28 with TRBJ1-1, with D uncertain. Germline V gene data show CDR1 as MDHEN and CDR2 as SYDVKM. V shed 10 bases and J shed 0 bases, with 12 bases lying between them. The CDR3 has 13 residues.

V gene TRBV5-1 combines with J gene TRBJ2-2; 7 nucleotides line up with TRBD1. This CDR3 is 19 amino acids long. V gave up 4 bases and J gave up 0 bases; unmatched junction bases: 15. Germline V gives CDR1 SGHRS, CDR2 YFSETQ. The CDR3 nucleotides are TGCGCCAGCAGCCGTTTGTCTCTGAAGGGGGCTGCGAACACCGGGGAGCTGTTTTTT. It specifies CASSRLSLKGAANTGELFF.

The chain recombines TRBV6-5 with TRBJ1-1, with D possibly TRBD1 on 5 matching bases. Germline lookup yields CDR1 MNHEY and CDR2 SVGAGI. V was shortened by 2 bases and J by 6 bases, with 10 bases between the two germline ends. The CDR3 is 13 residues long. CDR3 protein: CASSYQRDSEAFF. The CDR3 DNA follows: TGTGCCAGCAGTTACCAAAGGGACTCTGAAGCTTTCTTT.

This chain connects TRBV7-2 to TRBJ1-1; D unresolved. CDR3 length: 13 residues. V lost 2 bases and J lost 3, with 7 bases in between. Germline V gene sequence: CDR1 SGHTA, CDR2 FQGNSA. CDR3 sequence (DNA): TGTGCCAGCAGCTTACAAGCATACACTGAAGCTTTCTTT. Translating gives CASSLQAYTEAFF.

The chain links TRBV7-9 to TRBJ2-3; tentatively, D is TRBD1 (5 bases). Germline loops: CDR1 SEHNR, CDR2 FQNEAQ (reference sequence). This CDR3 is built from 15 residues. Trimming took 5 bases from V and 4 from J, leaving 16 bases between them. CDR3 residues: CASSAHDSSSDTQYF. The CDR3 coding sequence is TGTGCCAGCAGCGCCCATGACAGCTCTTCAGATACGCAGTATTTT.

The chain links TRBV2 to TRBJ2-3, with D perhaps matching TRBD2 (6 bases). V was cut by 5 bases and J by 5 bases, with 14 bases left in between. The germline CDR1 and CDR2 sequences are SNHLY and FYNNEI. The CDR3 runs to 14 residues. CDR3 bases: TGTGCCAGCAGTAGGGGCGGGATGGGAGATACGCAGTATTTT. Protein: CASSRGGMGDTQYF. Supplemented by reference TRBV2 and TRBJ2-3, the full variable domain reads EPEVTQTPSHQVTQMGQEVILRCVPISNHLYFYWYRQILGQKVEFLVSFYNNEISEKSEIFDDQFSVERPDGSNFTLKIRSTKLEDSAMYFCASSRGGMGDTQYFGPGTRLTVL.

The chain links TRBV27 to TRBJ1-1, with a tentative D call TRBD1 (6 bases). In germline, CDR1 is MNHEY, CDR2 SMNVEV (reference sequence). V was cut by 5 bases and J by 0 bases, with 13 bases left in between. This CDR3 is 15 amino acids long. The CDR3 region is CASSPRRGMNTEAFF. In DNA, the CDR3 is TGTGCCAGCAGTCCTCGAAGGGGGATGAACACTGAAGCTTTCTTT.

CDR3 in DNA: TGTGCCAGCAGTTCCGGGACTAGGGGTAGAGAGACCCAGTACTTC. Translated: CASSSGTRGRETQYF. The chain recombines TRBV7-3 with TRBJ2-5, with 8 bases aligning to TRBD2. The CDR3 runs to 15 residues. CDR1 is SGHTA and CDR2 is FQGTGA in the germline V gene. V gave up 6 bases and J gave up 4 bases; unmatched junction bases: 10.

This clone was seen only once. This chain uses TRBV2 with TRBJ1-6; D is ambiguous. V lost 6 bases, J lost 7 bases, and 7 bases lay in between. CDR1 and CDR2 from the germline V gene are SNHLY and FYNNEI. This CDR3 has 12 residues. The CDR3 region is CASSQRNSPLHF. The CDR3 nucleotides read TGTGCCAGCAGCCAGCGGAATTCACCCCTCCACTTT.

This chain links TRBV27 with TRBJ2-5; D gene unclear. The V gene's germline CDR1 is MNHEY and CDR2 SMNVEV (reference sequence). V was shortened by 4 bases and J by 4 bases, with 13 bases between the two germline ends. This CDR3 region has 14 residues. The CDR3 region has the DNA TGTGCCAGCAGTTCTCCTTCGCCTAGAGAGACCCAGTACTTC. Protein: CASSSPSPRETQYF.

The sample holds one count of this clone. The chain uses TRBV20-1 and TRBJ1-4; no reliable D call. Trimming removed 5 bases at V and 5 bases at J, with 6 bases between. This CDR3 is built from 11 residues. CDR1 and CDR2 from the germline V gene are DFQATT and SNEGSKA (reference sequence). The CDR3 nucleotides are TGCAGTGCTGACTGGAATGAAAAACTGTTTTTT. Amino acids: CSADWNEKLFF.

The J gene is TRBJ1-5, the V gene TRBV10-2, with 9 bases fitting TRBD1. The trim removed 7 bases at V and 3 bases at J, leaving 4 bases unmatched. Per germline, CDR1 WSHSY and CDR2 SAAADI. CDR3 length equals 14 residues. The DNA of the CDR3 is TGCGCCAGCAACCGGGACAGGGTCAATCAGCCCCAGCATTTT. It yields the protein CASNRDRVNQPQHF.

The chain recombines TRBV18 with TRBJ2-2, with D unresolved. Trimming left V 3 bases short and J 6 bases short, with 11 bases between. This CDR3 has 14 residues. Germline V gives CDR1 KGHSH, CDR2 LQKENI. CDR3 nucleotide sequence: TGTGCCAGCTCACCTGCTAGTGGAGCCGGGGAGCTGTTTTTT. As protein: CASSPASGAGELFF.